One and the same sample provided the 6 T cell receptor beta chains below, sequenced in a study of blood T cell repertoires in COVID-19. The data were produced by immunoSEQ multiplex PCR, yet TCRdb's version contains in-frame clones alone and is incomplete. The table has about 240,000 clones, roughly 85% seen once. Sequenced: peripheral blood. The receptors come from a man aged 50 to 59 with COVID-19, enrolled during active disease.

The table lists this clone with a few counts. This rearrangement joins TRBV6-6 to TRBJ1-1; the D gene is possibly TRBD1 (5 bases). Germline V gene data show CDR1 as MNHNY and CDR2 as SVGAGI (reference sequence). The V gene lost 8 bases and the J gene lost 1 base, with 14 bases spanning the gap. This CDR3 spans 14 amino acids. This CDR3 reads CASSFTGQNTEAFF. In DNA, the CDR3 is TGTGCCAGCTCTTTTACAGGACAGAACACTGAAGCTTTCTTT.

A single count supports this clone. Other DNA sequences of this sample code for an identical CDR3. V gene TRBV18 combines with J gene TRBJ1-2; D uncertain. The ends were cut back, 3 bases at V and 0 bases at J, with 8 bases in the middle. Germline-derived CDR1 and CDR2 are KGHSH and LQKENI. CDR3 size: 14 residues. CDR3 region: CASSPSTANYGYTF. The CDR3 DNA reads TGTGCCAGCTCACCTTCAACAGCTAACTATGGCTACACCTTC. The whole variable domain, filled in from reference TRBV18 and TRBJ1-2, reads NAGVMQNPRHLVRRRGQEARLRCSPMKGHSHVYWYRQLPEEGLKFMVYLQKENIIDESGMPKERFSAEFPKEGPSILRIQQVVRGDSAAYFCASSPSTANYGYTFGSGTRLTVV.

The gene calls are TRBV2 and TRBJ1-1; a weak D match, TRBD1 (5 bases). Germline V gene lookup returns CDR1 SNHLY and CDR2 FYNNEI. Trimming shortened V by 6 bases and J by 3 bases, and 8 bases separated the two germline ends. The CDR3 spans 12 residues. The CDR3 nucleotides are TGTGCCAGCAGACGACAGTACACTGAAGCTTTCTTT. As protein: CASRRQYTEAFF.

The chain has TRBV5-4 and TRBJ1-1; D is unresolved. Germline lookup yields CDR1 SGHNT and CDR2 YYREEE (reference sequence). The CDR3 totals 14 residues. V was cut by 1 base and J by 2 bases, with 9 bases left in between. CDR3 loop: CASSLTVANTEAFF. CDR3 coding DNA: TGTGCCAGCAGCTTGACAGTTGCCAACACTGAAGCTTTCTTT.

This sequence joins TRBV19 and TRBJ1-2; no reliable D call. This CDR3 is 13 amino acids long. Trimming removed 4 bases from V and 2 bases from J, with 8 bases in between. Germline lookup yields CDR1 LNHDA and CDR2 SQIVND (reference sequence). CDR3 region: CASSNRRNYGYTF. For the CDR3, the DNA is TGTGCCAGTAGTAACAGACGGAACTATGGCTACACCTTC. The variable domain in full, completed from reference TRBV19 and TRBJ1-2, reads DGGITQSPKYLFRKEGQNVTLSCEQNLNHDAMYWYRQDPGQGLRLIYYSQIVNDFQKGDIAEGYSVSREKKESFPLTVTSAQKNPTAFYLCASSNRRNYGYTFGSGTRLTVV.

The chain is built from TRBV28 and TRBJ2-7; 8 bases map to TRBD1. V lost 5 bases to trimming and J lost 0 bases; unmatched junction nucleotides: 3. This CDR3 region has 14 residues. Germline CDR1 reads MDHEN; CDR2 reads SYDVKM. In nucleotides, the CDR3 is TGTGCCAGCAGTCGGACAGGGAGCTCCTACGAGCAGTACTTC. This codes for CASSRTGSSYEQYF.